This TCR beta chain was found in a study of T cell responses to AZD1222 COVID-19 vaccine. General study results and limits: Distributed over spike, vaccine-associated CD4 TCRs predominated at 160-218 and 743-854. White British ancestry dominated among donors, who included more females, and clonal diversity was possibly underestimated. Compared with day 0, the breadth and depth of the Spike-specific TCR repertoire rose significantly after two doses of AZD1222.

In regard to this clone: The antigen is not known.

The V and J ends lost 3 bases and 9 bases respectively, with 15 bases between them. The CDR3 covers 14 residues. Germline V lookup: CDR1 SNHLY, CDR2 FYNNEI. Sequencing was performed with immunoSEQ multiplex PCR; in TCRdb, only in-frame clones are kept and a portion is missing. The sample yields roughly 270,000 clones, approximately 94% seen once. Pooled samples include second doses given at about 4 or 12 weeks. The TCR sequence derives from an adult who received the AZD1222 COVID-19 vaccine. The chain joins TRBV2 to TRBJ1-5; D possibly corresponds to TRBD1 (5 bases). Sequenced here: peripheral blood, sampled 28 days after the second AZD1222 dose. The CDR3: CASSEPGRGGPQHF. The CDR3 region has the DNA TGTGCCAGCAGTGAGCCAGGGCGGGGTGGGCCCCAGCATTTT. Complete variable domain (other parts from reference TRBV2 and TRBJ1-5): EPEVTQTPSHQVTQMGQEVILRCVPISNHLYFYWYRQILGQKVEFLVSFYNNEISEKSEIFDDQFSVERPDGSNFTLKIRSTKLEDSAMYFCASSEPGRGGPQHFGDGTRLSIL.